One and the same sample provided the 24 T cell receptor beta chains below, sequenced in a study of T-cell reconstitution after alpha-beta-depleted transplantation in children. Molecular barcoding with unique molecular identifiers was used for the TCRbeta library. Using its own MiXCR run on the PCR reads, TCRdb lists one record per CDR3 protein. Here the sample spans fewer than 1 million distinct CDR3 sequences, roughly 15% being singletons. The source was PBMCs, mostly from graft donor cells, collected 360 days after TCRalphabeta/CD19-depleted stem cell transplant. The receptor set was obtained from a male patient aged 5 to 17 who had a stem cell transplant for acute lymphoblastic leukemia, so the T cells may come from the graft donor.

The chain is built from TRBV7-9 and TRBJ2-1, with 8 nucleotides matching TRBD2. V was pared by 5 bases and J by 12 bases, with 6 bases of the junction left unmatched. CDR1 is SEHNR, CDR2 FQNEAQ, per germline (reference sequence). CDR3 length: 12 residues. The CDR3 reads CASSPGGGWQFF. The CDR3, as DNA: TGTGCCAGCAGCCCCGGGGGGGGCTGGCAGTTCTTC.

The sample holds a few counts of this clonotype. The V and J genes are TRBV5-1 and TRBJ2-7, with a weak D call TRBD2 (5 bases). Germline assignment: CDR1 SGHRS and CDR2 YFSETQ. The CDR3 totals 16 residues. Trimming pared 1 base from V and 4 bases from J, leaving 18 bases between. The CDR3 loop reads CASSLSSGRFGYEQYF. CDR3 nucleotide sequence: TGCGCCAGCAGCTTGTCGAGCGGCAGGTTTGGATACGAGCAGTACTTC.

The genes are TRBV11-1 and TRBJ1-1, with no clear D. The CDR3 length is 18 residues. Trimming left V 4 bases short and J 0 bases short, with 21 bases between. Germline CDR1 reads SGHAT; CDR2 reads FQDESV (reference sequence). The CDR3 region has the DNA TGTGCCAGCAGCTCCCGGAACGTCGACCTCCTCATGAACACTGAAGCTTTCTTT. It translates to CASSSRNVDLLMNTEAFF.

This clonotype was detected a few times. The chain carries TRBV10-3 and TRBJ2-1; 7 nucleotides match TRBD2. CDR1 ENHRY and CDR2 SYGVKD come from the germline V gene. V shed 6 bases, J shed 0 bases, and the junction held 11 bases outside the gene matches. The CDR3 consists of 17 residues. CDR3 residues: CAIRPDRLADSYNEQFF. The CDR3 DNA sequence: TGTGCCATCAGACCAGATAGGCTAGCGGACTCCTACAATGAGCAGTTCTTC.

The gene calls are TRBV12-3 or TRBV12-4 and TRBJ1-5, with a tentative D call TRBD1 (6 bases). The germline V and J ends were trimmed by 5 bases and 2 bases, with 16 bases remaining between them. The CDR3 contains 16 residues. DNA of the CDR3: TGTGCCAGCAGTCCCCCCTCAGGGGCGGGCAATCAGCCCCAGCATTTT. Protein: CASSPPSGAGNQPQHF.

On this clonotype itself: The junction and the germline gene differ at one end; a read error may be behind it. This chain's CDR3 is CATSLSGSRTDTQYF. The CDR3, as DNA: TGTGCCACCAGCCTAAGCGGGAGCCGGACAGATACGCAGTATTTT. The chain is built from TRBV3-1 and TRBJ2-3; 8 nucleotides match TRBD2. Looked up from germline, CDR1 is LGHDT and CDR2 is YNNKEL (reference sequence). This CDR3 is 15 amino acids long.

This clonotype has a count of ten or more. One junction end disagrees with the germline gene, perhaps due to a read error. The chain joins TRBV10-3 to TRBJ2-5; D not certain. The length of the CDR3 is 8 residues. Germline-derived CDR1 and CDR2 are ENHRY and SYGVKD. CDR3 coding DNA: TGTGCCATCAGTCACCCGGACTTC. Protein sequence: CAISHPDF.

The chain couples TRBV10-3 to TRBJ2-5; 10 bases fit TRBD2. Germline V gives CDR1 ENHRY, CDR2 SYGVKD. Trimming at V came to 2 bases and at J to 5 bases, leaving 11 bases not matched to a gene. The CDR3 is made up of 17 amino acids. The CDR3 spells CAISERGLAGVGETQYF. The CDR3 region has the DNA TGTGCCATCAGTGAGAGAGGGCTAGCGGGAGTGGGGGAGACCCAGTACTTC.

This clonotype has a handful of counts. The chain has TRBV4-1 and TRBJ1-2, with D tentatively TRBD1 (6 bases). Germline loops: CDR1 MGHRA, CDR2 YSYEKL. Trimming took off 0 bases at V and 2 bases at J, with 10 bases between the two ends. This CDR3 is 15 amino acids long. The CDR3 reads CASSQDTTGNYGYTF. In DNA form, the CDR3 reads TGCGCCAGCAGCCAAGATACAACAGGGAACTATGGCTACACCTTC.

The CDR3 DNA reads TGCGCCAGCAGCCAAGATTCGGGCTGGCGGGGGGCCCCCCACAATGAGCAGTTCTTC. Translation: CASSQDSGWRGAPHNEQFF. The rearrangement links TRBV4-1 to TRBJ2-1; TRBD2 matches at 8 bases. Germline lookup yields CDR1 MGHRA and CDR2 YSYEKL. CDR3 length equals 19 residues. Unmatched junction bases numbered 15, after V lost 0 bases and J lost 5 bases.

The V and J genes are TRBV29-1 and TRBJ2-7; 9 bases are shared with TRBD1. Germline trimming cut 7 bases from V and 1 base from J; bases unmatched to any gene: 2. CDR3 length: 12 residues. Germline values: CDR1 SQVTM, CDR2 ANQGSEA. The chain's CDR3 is CSGGTGSYEQYF. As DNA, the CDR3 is TGCAGCGGCGGGACAGGGTCCTACGAGCAGTACTTC.

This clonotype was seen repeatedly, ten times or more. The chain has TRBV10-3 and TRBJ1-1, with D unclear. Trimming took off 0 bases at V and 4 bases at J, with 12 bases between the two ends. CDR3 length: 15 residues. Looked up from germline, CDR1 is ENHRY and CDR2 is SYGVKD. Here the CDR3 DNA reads TGTGCCATCAGTGAGTCGAATAGGGAGGGCACTGAAGCTTTCTTT. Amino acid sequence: CAISESNREGTEAFF.

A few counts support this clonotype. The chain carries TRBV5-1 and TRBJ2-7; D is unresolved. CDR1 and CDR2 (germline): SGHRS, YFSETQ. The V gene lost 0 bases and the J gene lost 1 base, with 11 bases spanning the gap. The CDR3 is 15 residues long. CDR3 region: CASSLGPSPSYEQYF. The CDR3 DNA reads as TGCGCCAGCAGCTTGGGCCCGTCACCATCCTACGAGCAGTACTTC.

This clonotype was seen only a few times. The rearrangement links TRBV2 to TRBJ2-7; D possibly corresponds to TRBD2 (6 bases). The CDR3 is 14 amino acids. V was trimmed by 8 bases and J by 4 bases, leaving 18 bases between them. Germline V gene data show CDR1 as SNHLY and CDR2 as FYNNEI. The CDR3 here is CASLRGLQIYEQYF. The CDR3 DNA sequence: TGTGCCAGCCTAAGGGGACTGCAGATTTACGAGCAGTACTTC.

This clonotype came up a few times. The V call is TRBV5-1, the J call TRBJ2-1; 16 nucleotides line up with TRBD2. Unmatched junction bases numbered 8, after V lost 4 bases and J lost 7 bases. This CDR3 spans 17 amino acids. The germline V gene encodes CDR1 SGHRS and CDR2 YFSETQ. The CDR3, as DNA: TGCGCCAGCAGCCAGGGACTAGCGGGAGGGCCTCTAAATGAGCAGTTCTTC. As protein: CASSQGLAGGPLNEQFF.

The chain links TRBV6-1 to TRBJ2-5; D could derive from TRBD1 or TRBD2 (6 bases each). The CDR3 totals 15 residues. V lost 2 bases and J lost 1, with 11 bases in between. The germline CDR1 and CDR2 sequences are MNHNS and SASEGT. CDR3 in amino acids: CASSESPGAQETQYF. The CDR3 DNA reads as TGTGCCAGCAGTGAATCCCCGGGGGCCCAAGAGACCCAGTACTTC.

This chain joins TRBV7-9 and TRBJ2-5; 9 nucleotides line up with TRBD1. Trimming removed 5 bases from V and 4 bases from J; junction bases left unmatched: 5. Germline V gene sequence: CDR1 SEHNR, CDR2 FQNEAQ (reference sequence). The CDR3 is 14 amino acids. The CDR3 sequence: CASSAGQGRETQYF. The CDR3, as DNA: TGTGCCAGCAGCGCAGGACAGGGGCGAGAGACCCAGTACTTC.

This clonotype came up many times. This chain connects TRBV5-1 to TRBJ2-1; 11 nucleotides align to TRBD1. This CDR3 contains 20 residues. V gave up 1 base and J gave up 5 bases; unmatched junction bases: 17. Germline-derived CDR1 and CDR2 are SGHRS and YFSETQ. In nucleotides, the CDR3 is TGCGCCAGCAGCTTGAGACCCGGGACAGGGGGATTTGGGAGTAACAATGAGCAGTTCTTC. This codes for CASSLRPGTGGFGSNNEQFF.

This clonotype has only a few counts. CDR3 loop: CASSLRLARPDHEETQYF. Here the CDR3 DNA reads TGTGCCAGCAGTTTACGACTAGCTCGCCCCGACCATGAAGAGACCCAGTACTTC. V is TRBV12-3 or TRBV12-4 and J is TRBJ2-5; 7 nucleotides agree with TRBD2. The CDR3 loop spans 18 amino acids. V trimming: 2 bases; J trimming: 3 bases; junction bases outside the gene matches: 15.

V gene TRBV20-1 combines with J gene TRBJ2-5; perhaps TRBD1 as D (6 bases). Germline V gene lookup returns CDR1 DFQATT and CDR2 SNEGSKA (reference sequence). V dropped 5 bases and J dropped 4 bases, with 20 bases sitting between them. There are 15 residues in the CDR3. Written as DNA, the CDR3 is TGCAGTGCTGACAGGACAGCCTCCTTTAGAGAGACCCAGTACTTC. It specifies CSADRTASFRETQYF.

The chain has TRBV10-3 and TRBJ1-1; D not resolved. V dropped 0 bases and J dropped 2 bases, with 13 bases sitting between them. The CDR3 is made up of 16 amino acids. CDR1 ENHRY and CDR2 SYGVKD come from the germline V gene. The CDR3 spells CAISESWSARNTEAFF. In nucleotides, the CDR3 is TGTGCCATCAGTGAGTCCTGGAGTGCTCGAAACACTGAAGCTTTCTTT.

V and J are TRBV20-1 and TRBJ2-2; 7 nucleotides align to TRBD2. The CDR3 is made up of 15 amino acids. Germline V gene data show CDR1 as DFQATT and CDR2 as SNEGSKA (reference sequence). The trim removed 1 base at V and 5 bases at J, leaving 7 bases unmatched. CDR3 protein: CSARAPGTKTGELFF. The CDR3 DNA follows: TGCAGTGCTAGAGCGCCCGGGACTAAGACCGGGGAGCTGTTTTTT.

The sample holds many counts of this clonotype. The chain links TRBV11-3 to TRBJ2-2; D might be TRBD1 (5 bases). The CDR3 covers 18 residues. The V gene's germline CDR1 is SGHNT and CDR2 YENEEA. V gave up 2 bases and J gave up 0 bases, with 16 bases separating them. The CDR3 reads CASSLFRSQGSNTGELFF. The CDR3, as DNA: TGTGCCAGCAGCTTATTTAGAAGCCAGGGATCGAACACCGGGGAGCTGTTTTTT.

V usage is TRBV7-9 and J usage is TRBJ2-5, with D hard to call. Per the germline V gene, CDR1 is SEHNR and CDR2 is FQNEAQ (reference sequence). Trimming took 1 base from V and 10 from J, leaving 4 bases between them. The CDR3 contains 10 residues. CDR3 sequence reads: CASSLGFQYF. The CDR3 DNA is TGTGCCAGCAGCTTAGGGTTCCAGTACTTC.